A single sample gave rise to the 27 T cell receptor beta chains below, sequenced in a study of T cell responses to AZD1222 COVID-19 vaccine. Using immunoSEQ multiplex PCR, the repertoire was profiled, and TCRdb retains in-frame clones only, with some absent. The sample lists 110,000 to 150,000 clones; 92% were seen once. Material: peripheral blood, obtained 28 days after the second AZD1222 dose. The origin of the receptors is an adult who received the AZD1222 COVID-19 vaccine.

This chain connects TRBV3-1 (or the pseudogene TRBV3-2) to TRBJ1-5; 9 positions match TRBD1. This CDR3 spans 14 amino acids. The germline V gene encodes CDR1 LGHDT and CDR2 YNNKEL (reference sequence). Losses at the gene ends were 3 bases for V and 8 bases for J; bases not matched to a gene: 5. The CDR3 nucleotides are TGTGCCAGCAGCCAGGGACAGGGTGGCAAGCCCCAGCATTTT. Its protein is CASSQGQGGKPQHF.

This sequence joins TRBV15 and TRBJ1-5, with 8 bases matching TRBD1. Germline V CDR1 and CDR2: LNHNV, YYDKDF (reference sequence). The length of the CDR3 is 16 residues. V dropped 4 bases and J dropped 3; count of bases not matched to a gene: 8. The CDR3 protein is CATSKPGTGTNQPQHF. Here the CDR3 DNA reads TGTGCCACCAGCAAACCCGGGACAGGTACCAATCAGCCCCAGCATTTT.

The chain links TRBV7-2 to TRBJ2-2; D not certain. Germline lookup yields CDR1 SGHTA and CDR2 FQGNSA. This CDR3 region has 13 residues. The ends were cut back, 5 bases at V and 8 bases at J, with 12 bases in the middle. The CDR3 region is CASSPPQAGELFF. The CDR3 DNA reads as TGTGCCAGCAGCCCCCCCCAAGCTGGGGAGCTGTTTTTT.

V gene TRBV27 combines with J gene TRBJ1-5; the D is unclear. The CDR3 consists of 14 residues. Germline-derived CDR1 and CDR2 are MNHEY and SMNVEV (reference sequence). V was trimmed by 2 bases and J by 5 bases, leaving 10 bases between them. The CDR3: CASSLGRPDQPQHF. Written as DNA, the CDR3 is TGTGCCAGCAGTTTAGGCAGGCCAGATCAGCCCCAGCATTTT.

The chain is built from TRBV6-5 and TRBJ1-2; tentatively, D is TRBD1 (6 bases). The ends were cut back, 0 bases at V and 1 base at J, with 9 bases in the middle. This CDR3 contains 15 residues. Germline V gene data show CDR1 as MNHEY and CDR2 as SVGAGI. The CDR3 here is CASSYSRTVNYGYTF. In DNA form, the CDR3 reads TGTGCCAGCAGTTACTCCCGGACAGTTAACTATGGCTACACCTTC.

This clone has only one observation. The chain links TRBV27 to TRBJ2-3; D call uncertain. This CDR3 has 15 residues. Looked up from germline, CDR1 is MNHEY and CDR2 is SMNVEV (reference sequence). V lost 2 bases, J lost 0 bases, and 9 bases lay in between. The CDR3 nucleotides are TGTGCCAGCAGTTTAGGCCGAACTAGCACAGATACGCAGTATTTT. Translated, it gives CASSLGRTSTDTQYF.

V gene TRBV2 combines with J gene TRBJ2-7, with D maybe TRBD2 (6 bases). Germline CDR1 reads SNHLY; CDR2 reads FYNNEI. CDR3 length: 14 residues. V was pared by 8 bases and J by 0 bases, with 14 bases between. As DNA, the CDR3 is TGTGCCAGCCGGTGGGAGGCAGACTCCTACGAGCAGTACTTC. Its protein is CASRWEADSYEQYF.

CDR3 DNA: TGTGCCAGCTCACCTCGGGCCTCTACGTCTGGAAACACCATATATTTT. This codes for CASSPRASTSGNTIYF. The V call is TRBV18, the J call TRBJ1-3; the D is unclear. Looked up from germline, CDR1 is KGHSH and CDR2 is LQKENI. The V end lost 3 bases, the J end lost 1 base, and 13 bases lay between the germline ends. The CDR3 covers 16 residues. Full variable domain (remainder filled in from reference TRBV18 and TRBJ1-3): NAGVMQNPRHLVRRRGQEARLRCSPMKGHSHVYWYRQLPEEGLKFMVYLQKENIIDESGMPKERFSAEFPKEGPSILRIQQVVRGDSAAYFCASSPRASTSGNTIYFGEGSWLTVV.

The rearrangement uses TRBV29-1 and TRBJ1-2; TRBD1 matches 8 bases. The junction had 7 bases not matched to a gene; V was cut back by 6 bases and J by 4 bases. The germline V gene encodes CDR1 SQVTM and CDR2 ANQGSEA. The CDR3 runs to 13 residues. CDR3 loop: CSVTYTGGYGYTF. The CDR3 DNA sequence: TGCAGCGTGACGTATACAGGGGGCTATGGCTACACCTTC.

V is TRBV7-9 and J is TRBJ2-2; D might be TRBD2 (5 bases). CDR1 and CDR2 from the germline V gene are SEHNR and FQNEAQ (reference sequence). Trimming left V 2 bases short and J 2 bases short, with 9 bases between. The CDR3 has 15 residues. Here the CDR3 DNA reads TGTGCCAGCAGCTTACACGGGGATAACACCGGGGAGCTGTTTTTT. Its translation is CASSLHGDNTGELFF.

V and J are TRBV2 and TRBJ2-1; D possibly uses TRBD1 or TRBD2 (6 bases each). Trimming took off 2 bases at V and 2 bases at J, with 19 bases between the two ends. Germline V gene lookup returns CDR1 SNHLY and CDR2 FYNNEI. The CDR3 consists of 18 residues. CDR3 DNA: TGTGCCAGCAGTGAATGGTCCACCGCGGAGGGGGCCTACAATGAGCAGTTCTTC. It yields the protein CASSEWSTAEGAYNEQFF. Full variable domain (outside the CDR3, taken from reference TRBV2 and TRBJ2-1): EPEVTQTPSHQVTQMGQEVILRCVPISNHLYFYWYRQILGQKVEFLVSFYNNEISEKSEIFDDQFSVERPDGSNFTLKIRSTKLEDSAMYFCASSEWSTAEGAYNEQFFGPGTRLTVL.

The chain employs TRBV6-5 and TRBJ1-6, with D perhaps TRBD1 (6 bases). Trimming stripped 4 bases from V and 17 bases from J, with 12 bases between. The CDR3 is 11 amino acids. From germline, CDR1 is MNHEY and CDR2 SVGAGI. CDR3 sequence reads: CASSSGAIVHF. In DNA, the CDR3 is TGTGCCAGCAGTTCAGGGGCTATTGTCCACTTT.

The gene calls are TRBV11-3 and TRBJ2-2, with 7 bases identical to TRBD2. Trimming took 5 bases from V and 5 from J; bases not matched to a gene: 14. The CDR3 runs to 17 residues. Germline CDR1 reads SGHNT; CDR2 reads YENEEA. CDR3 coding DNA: TGTGCCAGCAGCATCGTTGGACTAGACTTTATAACCGGGGAGCTGTTTTTT. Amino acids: CASSIVGLDFITGELFF.

CDR3 nucleotides: TGTGCCAGCAGATCCGGGCCCTACTATGGCTACACCTTC. The encoded protein is CASRSGPYYGYTF. The chain is built from TRBV6-5 and TRBJ1-2; D gene ambiguous. The V and J ends lost 6 bases and 3 bases respectively, with 11 bases between them. The CDR3 extends over 13 amino acids. CDR1 is MNHEY and CDR2 is SVGAGI in the germline V gene.

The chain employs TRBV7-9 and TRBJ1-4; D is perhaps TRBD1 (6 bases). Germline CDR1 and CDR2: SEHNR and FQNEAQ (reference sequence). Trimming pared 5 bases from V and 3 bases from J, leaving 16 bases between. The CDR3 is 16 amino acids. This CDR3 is CASSGHRDIPNEKLFF. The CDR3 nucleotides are TGTGCCAGCAGCGGCCACCGGGACATACCTAATGAAAAACTGTTTTTT.

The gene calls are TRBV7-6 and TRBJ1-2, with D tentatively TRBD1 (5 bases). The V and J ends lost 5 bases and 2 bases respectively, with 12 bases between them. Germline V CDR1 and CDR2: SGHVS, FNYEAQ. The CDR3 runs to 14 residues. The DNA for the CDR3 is TGTGCCAGCAGCCCCCCGGGGGGGAACTATGGCTACACCTTC. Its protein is CASSPPGGNYGYTF.

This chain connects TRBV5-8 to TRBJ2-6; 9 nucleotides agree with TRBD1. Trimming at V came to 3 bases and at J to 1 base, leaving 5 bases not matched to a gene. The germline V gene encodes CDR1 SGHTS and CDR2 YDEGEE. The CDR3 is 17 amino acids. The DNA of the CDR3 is TGTGCCAGCAGCTGGGACAGGGCACTTTCTGGGGCCAACGTCCTGACTTTC. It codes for CASSWDRALSGANVLTF.

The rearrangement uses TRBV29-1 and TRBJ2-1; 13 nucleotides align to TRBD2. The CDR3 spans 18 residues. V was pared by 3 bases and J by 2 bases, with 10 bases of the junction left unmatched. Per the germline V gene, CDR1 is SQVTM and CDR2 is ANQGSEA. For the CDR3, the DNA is TGCAGCGTTGAGGGACTAGCGGGATCTCAATCCCCCTACAATGAGCAGTTCTTC. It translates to CSVEGLAGSQSPYNEQFF.

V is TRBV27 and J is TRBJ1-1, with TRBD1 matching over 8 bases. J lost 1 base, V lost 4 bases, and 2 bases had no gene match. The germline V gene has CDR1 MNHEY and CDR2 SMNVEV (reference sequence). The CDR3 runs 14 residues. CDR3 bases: TGTGCCAGCAGTTGGACAGGGAGGAACACTGAAGCTTTCTTT. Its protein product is CASSWTGRNTEAFF.

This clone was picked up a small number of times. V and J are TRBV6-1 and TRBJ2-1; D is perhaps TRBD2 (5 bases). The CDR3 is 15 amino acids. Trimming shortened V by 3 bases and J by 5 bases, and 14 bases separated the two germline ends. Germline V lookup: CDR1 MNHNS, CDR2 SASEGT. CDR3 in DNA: TGTGCCAGCAGTGACAAGCGGACTTTTGACAATGAGCAGTTCTTC. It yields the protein CASSDKRTFDNEQFF.

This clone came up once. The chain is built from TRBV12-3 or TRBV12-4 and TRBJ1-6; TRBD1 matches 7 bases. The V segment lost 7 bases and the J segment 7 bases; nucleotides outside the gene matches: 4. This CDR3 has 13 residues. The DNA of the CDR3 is TGTGCCAGCACCACAGGGGCGAATTCACCCCTCCACTTT. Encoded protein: CASTTGANSPLHF.

The CDR3, as DNA: TGTGCCAGCAGTCGGGACACCAGCTATGGCTACACCTTC. Translation gives CASSRDTSYGYTF. The chain links TRBV6-5 to TRBJ1-2, with a weak D call TRBD1 (6 bases). Germline CDR1 and CDR2: MNHEY and SVGAGI. Trimming removed 5 bases at V and 4 bases at J, with 11 bases between. The CDR3 is made up of 13 amino acids.

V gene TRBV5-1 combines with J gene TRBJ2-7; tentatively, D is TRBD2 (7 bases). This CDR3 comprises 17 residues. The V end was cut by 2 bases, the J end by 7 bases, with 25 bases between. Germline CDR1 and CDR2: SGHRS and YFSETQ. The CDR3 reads CASSFSPWAGAPGEQYF. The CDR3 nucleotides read TGCGCCAGCAGCTTCTCACCATGGGCGGGGGCCCCGGGGGAGCAGTACTTC.

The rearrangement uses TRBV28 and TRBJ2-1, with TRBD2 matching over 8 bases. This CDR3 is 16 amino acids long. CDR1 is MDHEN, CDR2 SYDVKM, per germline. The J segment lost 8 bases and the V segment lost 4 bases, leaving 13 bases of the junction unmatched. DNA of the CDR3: TGTGCCAGCAGTTCCGGCACGAGCGGGGGTATGGATGAGCAGTTCTTC. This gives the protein CASSSGTSGGMDEQFF.

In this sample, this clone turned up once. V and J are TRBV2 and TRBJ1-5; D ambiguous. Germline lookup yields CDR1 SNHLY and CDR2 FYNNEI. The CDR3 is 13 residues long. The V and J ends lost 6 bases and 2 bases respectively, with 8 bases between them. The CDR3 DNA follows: TGTGCCAGCAGCCGGGGTGGCAATCAGCCCCAGCATTTT. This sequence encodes CASSRGGNQPQHF.

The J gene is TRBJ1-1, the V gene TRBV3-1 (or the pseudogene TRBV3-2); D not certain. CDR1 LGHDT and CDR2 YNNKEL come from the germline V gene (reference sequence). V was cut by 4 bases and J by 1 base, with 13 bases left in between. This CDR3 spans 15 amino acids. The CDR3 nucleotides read TGTGCCAGCAGCCCAAGTCGGCTAGGGAACACTGAAGCTTTCTTT. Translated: CASSPSRLGNTEAFF.

The CDR3 loop is CASSAFGGRASEQFF. Written as DNA, the CDR3 is TGTGCCAGCAGCGCCTTTGGCGGGAGGGCCAGTGAGCAGTTCTTC. The chain employs TRBV7-2 and TRBJ2-1, with 9 bases aligning to TRBD2. CDR1 and CDR2 (germline): SGHTA, FQGNSA. J was trimmed by 9 bases and V by 5 bases; bases with no gene match: 11. This CDR3 has 15 residues. Based on the CDR3 plus reference TRBV7-2 and TRBJ2-1, the full variable domain is GAGVSQSPSNKVTEKGKDVELRCDPISGHTALYWYRQSLGQGLEFLIYFQGNSAPDKSGLPSDRFSAERTGGSVSTLTIQRTQQEDSAVYLCASSAFGGRASEQFFGPGTRLTVL.